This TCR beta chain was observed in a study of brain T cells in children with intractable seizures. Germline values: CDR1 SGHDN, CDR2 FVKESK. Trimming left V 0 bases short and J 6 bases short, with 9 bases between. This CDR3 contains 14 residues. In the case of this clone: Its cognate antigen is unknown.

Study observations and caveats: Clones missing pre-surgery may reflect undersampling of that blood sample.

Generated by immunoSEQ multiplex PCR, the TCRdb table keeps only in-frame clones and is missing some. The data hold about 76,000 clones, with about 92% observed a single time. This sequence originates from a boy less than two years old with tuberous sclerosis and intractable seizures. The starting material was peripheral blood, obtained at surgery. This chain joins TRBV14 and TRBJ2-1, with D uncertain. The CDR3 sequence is CASSQEIWTNEQFF. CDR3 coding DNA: TGTGCCAGCAGCCAAGAAATATGGACCAATGAGCAGTTCTTC. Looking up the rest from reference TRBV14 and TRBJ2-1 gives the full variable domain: EAGVTQFPSHSVIEKGQTVTLRCDPISGHDNLYWYRRVMGKEIKFLLHFVKESKQDESGMPNNRFLAERTGGTYSTLKVQPAELEDSGVYFCASSQEIWTNEQFFGPGTRLTVL.